These 13 T cell receptor beta chains originate from one sample sequenced in a study of cytomegalovirus exposure and HLA in healthy donors. The table came from immunoSEQ multiplex PCR; TCRdb's copy has only in-frame clones and leaves some out. Found here are some 150,000 clones, 91% of them singletons; the top ten hold around 0.7%. Sequencing used PBMCs. The receptor source for this set is a man aged 18 to 29 in good health and CMV-seronegative.

The V and J genes are TRBV5-1 and TRBJ2-7; D perhaps matches TRBD2 (7 bases). CDR1 is SGHRS, CDR2 YFSETQ, per germline. The V and J ends lost 0 bases and 2 bases respectively, with 15 bases between them. This CDR3 contains 16 residues. CDR3 coding DNA: TGCGCCAGCAGCTTGGATGGCGGGGGCTCAACCTACGAGCAGTACTTC. It translates to CASSLDGGGSTYEQYF.

The chain links TRBV5-1 to TRBJ2-1; TRBD2 agrees at 7 bases. V lost 4 bases to trimming and J lost 7 bases; unmatched junction nucleotides: 5. Germline V gene lookup returns CDR1 SGHRS and CDR2 YFSETQ. The CDR3 totals 13 residues. Written as DNA, the CDR3 is TGCGCCAGCAGCCCTCTAGCGGAAAATGAGCAGTTCTTC. It translates to CASSPLAENEQFF.

V and J are TRBV19 and TRBJ2-5, with D hard to call. V shed 6 bases and J shed 13 bases, with 18 bases lying between them. Looked up from germline, CDR1 is LNHDA and CDR2 is SQIVND (reference sequence). This CDR3 is 12 amino acids long. As DNA, the CDR3 is TGTGCCAGTAGGGATCCGAGGTTTCAATGGTACTTC. This sequence encodes CASRDPRFQWYF.

Written as DNA, the CDR3 is TGTGCCAGCAGCTTGGCCTGGGGGGGGCCCCCTTCCACCGGGGAGCTGTTTTTT. It translates to CASSLAWGGPPSTGELFF. The chain carries TRBV5-6 and TRBJ2-2, with D perhaps TRBD2 (7 bases). The V end was cut by 0 bases, the J end by 4 bases, with 19 bases between. This CDR3 spans 18 amino acids. Per the germline V gene, CDR1 is SGHDT and CDR2 is YYEEEE. The full variable domain, in which reference TRBV5-6 and TRBJ2-2 provide the parts outside the CDR3, is DAGVTQSPTHLIKTRGQQVTLRCSPKSGHDTVSWYQQALGQGPQFIFQYYEEEERQRGNFPDRFSGHQFPNYSSELNVNALLLGDSALYLCASSLAWGGPPSTGELFFGEGSRLTVL.

The V and J genes are TRBV6-5 and TRBJ1-3; possibly TRBD1 for D (6 bases). The germline V gene encodes CDR1 MNHEY and CDR2 SVGAGI. The CDR3 sequence is 14 residues long. V lost 8 bases and J 3 bases, leaving 14 bases between the germline ends. The CDR3 DNA reads as TGTGCCAGCGCTCAAGGGGGTCGTGGAAACACCATATATTTT. This codes for CASAQGGRGNTIYF.

The rearrangement joins TRBV7-9 to TRBJ1-2; TRBD1 agrees at 7 bases. From germline, CDR1 is SEHNR and CDR2 FQNEAQ (reference sequence). V lost 1 base to trimming and J lost 1 base; unmatched junction nucleotides: 3. This CDR3 contains 15 residues. CDR3 sequence reads: CASSLGGTDNYGYTF. CDR3 in DNA: TGTGCCAGCAGCTTAGGTGGGACAGATAACTATGGCTACACCTTC.

This clone was seen only once. The V gene is TRBV7-8, the J gene TRBJ1-3, with D unclear. The CDR3 consists of 13 residues. Trimming stripped 5 bases from V and 2 bases from J, with 7 bases between. Germline V gene sequence: CDR1 SGHVS, CDR2 FQNEAQ. The CDR3 DNA follows: TGTGCCAGCAGCCCCGCGACTGGAAACACCATATATTTT. It is translated as CASSPATGNTIYF.

The V call is TRBV5-4, the J call TRBJ2-7; 7 nucleotides match TRBD1. CDR1 and CDR2 from the germline V gene are SGHNT and YYREEE (reference sequence). This CDR3 has 14 amino acids. The V gene end was trimmed by 0 bases and the J gene end by 3 bases; junction bases not matched to a gene: 3. The CDR3 region is CASSLVGTVYEQYF. CDR3 coding DNA: TGTGCCAGCAGCTTGGTAGGGACAGTCTACGAGCAGTACTTC.

This clone occurred once. The chain couples TRBV5-1 to TRBJ2-1; tentatively, D is TRBD2 (6 bases). V lost 1 base to trimming and J lost 5 bases, with 10 bases between them. Germline CDR1 is SGHRS and CDR2 is YFSETQ. The CDR3 contains 14 residues. The CDR3 protein is CASSLPAGDNEQFF. CDR3 coding DNA: TGCGCCAGCAGCTTGCCAGCGGGCGACAATGAGCAGTTCTTC.

This chain connects TRBV7-9 to TRBJ1-2, with 7 bases identical to TRBD1. The CDR3 runs to 15 residues. Germline assignment: CDR1 SEHNR and CDR2 FQNEAQ (reference sequence). V trimming: 4 bases; J trimming: 2 bases; junction bases outside the gene matches: 7. DNA for the CDR3: TGTGCCAGCAGCTCGCGGACAGGAGAGAACTATGGCTACACCTTC. Translating gives CASSSRTGENYGYTF.

This chain links TRBV6-1 with TRBJ1-2; weak D call: TRBD1 (5 bases). V was trimmed by 2 bases and J by 8 bases, leaving 12 bases between them. This CDR3 has 13 residues. Germline V gene lookup returns CDR1 MNHNS and CDR2 SASEGT. CDR3 protein: CASSESGGRGYTF. The CDR3 nucleotides read TGTGCCAGCAGTGAAAGCGGGGGAAGGGGCTACACCTTC.

This clone was observed once. The rearrangement links TRBV2 to TRBJ2-5; 9 positions match TRBD2. Per germline, CDR1 SNHLY and CDR2 FYNNEI. The CDR3 totals 14 residues. Trimming removed 5 bases from V and 4 bases from J; junction bases left unmatched: 5. CDR3 coding DNA: TGTGCCAGCAGTTACGGACTAGCGACAGAGACCCAGTACTTC. It is translated as CASSYGLATETQYF.

The chain links TRBV27 to TRBJ1-5; D not resolved. Between the trimmed V and J ends, which lost 8 bases and 3 bases, there was a span of 11 bases. The CDR3 consists of 13 residues. Germline values: CDR1 MNHEY, CDR2 SMNVEV (reference sequence). The CDR3 region is CASRGRDNQPQHF. The CDR3 DNA reads as TGTGCCAGCCGAGGGAGGGACAATCAGCCCCAGCATTTT.